This entry features one TCR beta chain sequence. The antigen is unknown. The junction departs from the called germline gene at one end, perhaps through a read error. No cell sorting was done before RNA was extracted from the tissue. This non-tumor lung sample came from over 3 cm beyond the tumor edge. The data originate from a study of tumor and adjacent non-tumor tissue in lung cancer. Looking at the study overall: Stage I to III disease affected approximately 11 men and 5 women aged about 31 to 80.

Study-wide results and caveats: Tumor repertoires had a smaller top 100 clone share than normal lung.

Three rounds of nested PCR, following a modified ARM-PCR protocol, produced the TCRbeta library. One entry per CDR3 protein, called by TCRdb with MiXCR from the multiplex PCR reads. The sample includes about 48,000 distinct CDR3 sequences, roughly 60% of them seen just once. The V gene's germline CDR1 is WNHNN and CDR2 SYGVQD (reference sequence). CDR3 length: 16 amino acids. The clonotype was recovered from a woman aged 70 to 79 with non-small cell lung cancer. Input material: distant non-tumor lung tissue. This rearrangement joins TRBV10-1 to TRBJ2-2, with TRBD2 matching 11 bases. The CDR3 region is CASSELAGDDTGELFF. Written as DNA, the CDR3 is TGCGCCAGTAGTGAACTAGCGGGAGACGACACCGGGGAGCTGTTTTTT.